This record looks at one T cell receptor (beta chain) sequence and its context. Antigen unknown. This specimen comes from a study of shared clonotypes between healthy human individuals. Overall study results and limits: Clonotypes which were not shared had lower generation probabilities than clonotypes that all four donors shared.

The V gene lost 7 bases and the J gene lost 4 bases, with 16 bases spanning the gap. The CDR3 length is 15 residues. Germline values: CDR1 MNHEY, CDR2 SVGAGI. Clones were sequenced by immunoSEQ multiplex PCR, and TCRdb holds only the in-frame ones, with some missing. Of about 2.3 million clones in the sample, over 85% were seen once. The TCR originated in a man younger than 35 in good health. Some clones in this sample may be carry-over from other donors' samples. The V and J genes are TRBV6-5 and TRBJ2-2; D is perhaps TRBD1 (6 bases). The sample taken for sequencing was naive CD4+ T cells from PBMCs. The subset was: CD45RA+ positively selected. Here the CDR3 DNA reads TGTGCCAGCACCCCTACAGGGTATGGCACCGGGGAGCTGTTTTTT. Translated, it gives CASTPTGYGTGELFF.